The rows below give T cell receptor beta chains drawn from one sample of a study of cytomegalovirus exposure and HLA in healthy donors. Clones were sequenced by immunoSEQ multiplex PCR, and TCRdb holds only the in-frame ones, with some missing. The sample holds 160,000 or so clones, about 80% seen once. The specimen sequenced was PBMCs. Receptors were obtained from a man aged 25 to 40 in good health and CMV-seronegative. The CDR3 runs from the conserved cysteine through the conserved F or W. Fields, in order: J gene, D gene, clone size, V gene, CDR3 DNA, CDR3 protein. The D gene is left open where the match is weak. The listing skips clone size in some rows; elsewhere it reads once, few, many or a size class.

>TRBJ2-7|TRBD2|NA|TRBV2
TGTGCCAGCAGGGGGACTAGCGGGAACTACGAGCAGTACTTC
CASRGTSGNYEQYF
>TRBJ1-4|TRBD1|NA|TRBV28
TGTGCCAGCAGTCTCAGGGGGACTAATGAAAAACTGTTTTTT
CASSLRGTNEKLFF
>TRBJ2-5|TRBD2|NA|TRBV7-8
TGTGCCAGCAGCAGACAAGCGGGGGGTTCGCAAGAGACCCAGTACTTC
CASSRQAGGSQETQYF
>TRBJ2-7|TRBD1|NA|TRBV7-9
TGTGCCAGCAGCTTAAGGACAGGGGGCGTCTACGAGCAGTACTTC
CASSLRTGGVYEQYF
>TRBJ2-2|NA|NA|TRBV30
TGTGCCTGGAGCGAGCTAGAGACCGGGGAGCTGTTTTTT
CAWSELETGELFF
>TRBJ2-1|TRBD2|once|TRBV7-6
TGTGCCAGCGCAAAGCGGGAAAGCTCCTACAATGAGCAGTTCTTC
CASAKRESSYNEQFF
>TRBJ1-4|NA|NA|TRBV5-5
TGTGCCAGCAGCTTCTTGGGCAGCTCTAATGAAAAACTGTTTTTT
CASSFLGSSNEKLFF
>TRBJ2-7|NA|NA|TRBV5-1
TGCGCCAGCAGCTTGGGACTTCAGAGCTCCTACGAGCAGTACTTC
CASSLGLQSSYEQYF
>TRBJ2-1|NA|NA|TRBV6-4
TGTGCCAGCAGTGAGGGGGGTGGGACTTTCTCCTACAATGAGCAGTTCTTC
CASSEGGGTFSYNEQFF
>TRBJ2-7|TRBD1|NA|TRBV11-1
TGTGCCAGCAGCTTAGCAAGAGACAGGGCGAACTCCTACGAGCAGTACTTC
CASSLARDRANSYEQYF
>TRBJ1-5|NA|NA|TRBV29-1
TGCAGCGTCATCGCTGGAGCCCAGCATTTT
CSVIAGAQHF
>TRBJ1-2|TRBD1|NA|TRBV15
TGTGCCACCACCAGAGATGTTAGGGACAGAAGTGGCTACACCTTC
CATTRDVRDRSGYTF
>TRBJ2-1|TRBD1|once|TRBV7-2
TGTGCCAGCAGCTCCATCCTAACAGGGGGCGCCTACAATGAGCAGTTCTTC
CASSSILTGGAYNEQFF
>TRBJ2-1|TRBD1|NA|TRBV4-1
TGCGCCAGCAGCCACCGGACAGGGTACGATGAGCAGTTCTTC
CASSHRTGYDEQFF
>TRBJ1-5|NA|NA|TRBV2
TGTGCCAGCAAAAGAGGACAGCGGAGCAATCAGCCCCAGCATTTT
CASKRGQRSNQPQHF
>TRBJ1-1|NA|NA|TRBV6-6
TGTGCCAGCACCCTTAACCTAGAAGCTTTCTTT
CASTLNLEAFF
>TRBJ2-3|NA|NA|TRBV19
TGTGCCAGTAGTATTCAGGGGTTATTAGATACGCAGTATTTT
CASSIQGLLDTQYF
>TRBJ2-5|TRBD2|once|TRBV9
TGTGCCAGCAGCTCTAGCGGGGGGTTGCAAGAGACCCAGTACTTC
CASSSSGGLQETQYF
>TRBJ2-7|NA|NA|TRBV6-6
TGTGCCAGCAGAGCGTCTACCTACGAGCAGTACTTC
CASRASTYEQYF
>TRBJ1-4|NA|NA|TRBV10-2
TGCGCCAGCAGCTCACCGGGAACAAATGAAAAACTGTTTTTT
CASSSPGTNEKLFF
>TRBJ2-4|NA|NA|TRBV5-8
TGTGCCAGCAGCCGAGTGGATGGCAGGGAGTACTTC
CASSRVDGREYF
>TRBJ2-1|TRBD2|NA|TRBV5-1
TGCGCCAGCAGCCCGGGACTAGCGGGAGAAGTTGAGCAGTTCTTC
CASSPGLAGEVEQFF
>TRBJ1-5|NA|NA|TRBV9
TGTGCCAGCAGCGTGGAGGGTCTGAGCAATCAGCCCCAGCATTTT
CASSVEGLSNQPQHF
>TRBJ2-5|NA|NA|TRBV5-1
TGCGCCAGCAGCTTGGCACAGGGAAAAGAGACCCAGTACTTC
CASSLAQGKETQYF
>TRBJ2-7|TRBD2|few|TRBV13
TGTGCCAGCAGCCCAGGCCCGACTAGCGGCTACTACGAGCAGTACTTC
CASSPGPTSGYYEQYF
>TRBJ1-4|NA|NA|TRBV6-5
TGTGCCAGCAGTTTATACAGGGCCACTAATGAAAAACTGTTTTTT
CASSLYRATNEKLFF
>TRBJ2-3|NA|NA|TRBV27
TGTGCCAGCAGTTTAGATTCGTCCGGGATCACAGATACGCAGTATTTT
CASSLDSSGITDTQYF
>TRBJ2-3|TRBD2|NA|TRBV6-6
TGTGCCAGCCGAGAATCCCCCGGCAGGGACTACCATTTT
CASRESPGRDYHF
>TRBJ1-1|NA|NA|TRBV7-9
TGTGCCAGCAGCCCGGACGACAGAGCAATGAACACTGAAGCTTTCTTT
CASSPDDRAMNTEAFF
>TRBJ2-5|NA|NA|TRBV30
TGTGCCTGGAGTCCCCCGACTAGACCCGGCGGGACCCAGTACTTC
CAWSPPTRPGGTQYF
>TRBJ2-2|NA|NA|TRBV7-3
TGTGCCAGCAGCTTAAGTTCCGTGAACACCGGGGAGCTGTTTTTT
CASSLSSVNTGELFF
>TRBJ2-7|NA|NA|TRBV10-3
TGTGCCATCAGTGACCGAGGAGGCGAGCAGTACTTC
CAISDRGGEQYF
>TRBJ1-2|TRBD1|NA|TRBV28
TGTGCCAGCAGTCCCTATATGTCAGGGGGAGGCTATGGCTACACCTTC
CASSPYMSGGGYGYTF
>TRBJ2-7|TRBD2|NA|TRBV30
TGTGCCGGGATGGGTGGGGGGGTGAACCGATACGAGCAGTACTTC
CAGMGGGVNRYEQYF
>TRBJ2-1|TRBD2|once|TRBV29-1
TGCAGCGCTGCGGGACTAGCGGGAGAGCAGTTCTTC
CSAAGLAGEQFF
>TRBJ1-4|NA|NA|TRBV21-1
TGTGCCAGCAGCAAAGGCTCAGCAACTAATGAAAAACTGTTTTTT
CASSKGSATNEKLFF
>TRBJ1-2|NA|NA|TRBV28
TGTGCCAGCAGTTTAGGTAGACCGACCTTAGCCCGCGTCCCCTATGGCTACACCTTC
CASSLGRPTLARVPYGYTF
>TRBJ1-5|NA|NA|TRBV28
TGTGCCAGCAGCAGCGGGAATCAGCCCCAGCATTTT
CASSSGNQPQHF
>TRBJ2-3|NA|NA|TRBV30
TGTGCCTGGAGTGTCGACTACTCAAAAAGTACAGATACGCAGTATTTT
CAWSVDYSKSTDTQYF
>TRBJ2-1|TRBD2|NA|TRBV2
TGTGCCAGCGGGAGGGCGGGGGGTAGGGGGAATGAGCAGTTCTTC
CASGRAGGRGNEQFF
>TRBJ1-2|NA|NA|TRBV30
TGTGCCTGGAGTGGAGAACAGGTCTATGGCTACACCTTC
CAWSGEQVYGYTF
>TRBJ2-7|TRBD2|few|TRBV5-1
TGCGCCAGCAGAGAAATAGCGGGAGGGGGGTACGAGCAGTACTTC
CASREIAGGGYEQYF
>TRBJ2-7|NA|NA|TRBV6-1
TGTGCCAGCAGTGAGGCAGGGCGAACCTACGAGCAGTACTTC
CASSEAGRTYEQYF
>TRBJ1-5|NA|NA|TRBV7-9
TGTGCCAGCAGCGCCGCCGGGAGCGAGGTTAATCAGCCCCAGCATTTT
CASSAAGSEVNQPQHF
>TRBJ1-3|NA|NA|TRBV25-1
TGTGCCAGCAGCGCAGCTACAACAGGCTCTGGAAACACCATATATTTT
CASSAATTGSGNTIYF
>TRBJ1-5|NA|NA|TRBV6-1
TGTGCCAGCAGGTCGAGGGGAGGTGTCAATCAGCCCCAGCATTTT
CASRSRGGVNQPQHF
>TRBJ2-1|NA|NA|TRBV11-3
TGTGCCAGCAGCTTATTCCGTACTAGCCCGAATGAGCAGTTCTTC
CASSLFRTSPNEQFF
>TRBJ2-3|TRBD1|NA|TRBV28
TGTGCCAGCACCCCGGGGACAGCGATGGTTACTCAGTATTTT
CASTPGTAMVTQYF
>TRBJ2-7|TRBD1|NA|TRBV2
TGTGCCAGCACCCTAGGGGACAGGACCTACGAGCAGTACTTC
CASTLGDRTYEQYF
>TRBJ2-7|NA|NA|TRBV9
TGTGCCAGCAGCGTTAGCGGAAACTACGAGCAGTACTTC
CASSVSGNYEQYF
>TRBJ1-4|TRBD1|NA|TRBV5-1
TGCGCCAGCAGCTTGGCAGGGGGCGGTGAAAAACTGTTTTTT
CASSLAGGGEKLFF
>TRBJ2-2|NA|NA|TRBV30
TGTGCCTGGAAGCAGCGGACGAACACCGGGGAGCTGTTTTTT
CAWKQRTNTGELFF
>TRBJ1-1|TRBD1|NA|TRBV10-1
TGCGCCAGCAGTACAGGGGTGAACACTGAAGCTTTCTTT
CASSTGVNTEAFF
>TRBJ2-5|NA|once|TRBV2
TGTGCCAGCGCAGGACAAGAGACCCAGTACTTC
CASAGQETQYF
>TRBJ2-7|NA|few|TRBV4-1
TGCGCCAGCAGCCAAGACGAGGGAAACGAGCAGTACTTC
CASSQDEGNEQYF